The 18 T cell receptor beta chains listed next were all sequenced from one sample in a study of cytomegalovirus exposure and HLA in healthy donors. PCR was performed using 60 Vbeta and 13 Jbeta primers. Repertoires were generated with immunoSEQ multiplex PCR, while TCRdb's copy carries only in-frame clones and drops some. The data hold tens of thousands of clones, with about two thirds observed a single time. Sequenced sample: PBMCs. All receptors come from a man in his sixties in good health and CMV-seronegative.

The CDR3 sequence is CSARERGEQYF. The DNA of the CDR3 is TGCAGTGCTAGAGAAAGGGGGGAGCAGTACTTC. J is TRBJ2-7 and V is TRBV20-1; TRBD1 is a possible D gene (6 bases). The length of the CDR3 is 11 residues. V was pared by 0 bases and J by 7 bases, with 7 bases between. Germline loops: CDR1 DFQATT, CDR2 SNEGSKA (reference sequence).

V gene TRBV5-4 combines with J gene TRBJ2-1, with 8 bases identical to TRBD2. V shed 1 base and J 0 bases; nucleotides not matched to a gene: 0. This CDR3 contains 15 residues. The germline CDR1 and CDR2 sequences are SGHNT and YYREEE (reference sequence). The CDR3 spells CASSLSGGSYNEQFF. As DNA, the CDR3 is TGTGCCAGCAGCTTGAGCGGGGGCTCCTACAATGAGCAGTTCTTC.

This chain joins TRBV14 and TRBJ1-4; tentatively, D is TRBD1 (6 bases). The CDR3 totals 14 residues. V gave up 3 bases and J gave up 8 bases, with 13 bases separating them. Germline lookup yields CDR1 SGHDN and CDR2 FVKESK. CDR3 protein: CASSHSGEGEKLFF. In nucleotides, the CDR3 is TGTGCCAGCAGCCACTCAGGGGAAGGGGAAAAACTGTTTTTT.

This chain links TRBV19 with TRBJ1-2, with D uncertain. Germline V lookup: CDR1 LNHDA, CDR2 SQIVND (reference sequence). V was cut by 8 bases and J by 1 base, with 8 bases left in between. This CDR3 comprises 12 residues. This CDR3 reads CASEDFNYGYTF. The DNA of the CDR3 is TGTGCCAGTGAGGACTTTAACTATGGCTACACCTTC.

V and J are TRBV7-6 and TRBJ2-1, with 15 bases aligning to TRBD2. The CDR3 consists of 17 residues. With V trimmed by 5 bases and J by 5 bases, 7 bases remained unmatched. Germline assignment: CDR1 SGHVS and CDR2 FNYEAQ. The CDR3 loop is CASSPGTSGRFDNEQFF. The CDR3 DNA reads as TGTGCCAGCAGCCCGGGGACTAGCGGGAGGTTCGACAATGAGCAGTTCTTC. The variable domain in full, completed from reference TRBV7-6 and TRBJ2-1, reads GAGVSQSPRYKVTKRGQDVALRCDPISGHVSLYWYRQALGQGPEFLTYFNYEAQQDKSGLPNDRFSAERPEGSISTLTIQRTEQRDSAMYRCASSPGTSGRFDNEQFFGPGTRLTVL.

The chain combines TRBV7-2 with TRBJ1-5, with 7 bases that match TRBD1. The CDR3 spans 13 residues. Germline CDR1 is SGHTA and CDR2 is FQGNSA. Germline trimming cut 7 bases from V and 9 bases from J; bases unmatched to any gene: 9. DNA of the CDR3: TGTGCCAGCATGTTAAACCAGGGGGGGCCCCAGCATTTT. It yields the protein CASMLNQGGPQHF.

V gene TRBV25-1 combines with J gene TRBJ2-3; the D gene is possibly TRBD2 (5 bases). V was trimmed by 10 bases and J by 1 base, leaving 9 bases between them. The CDR3 has 12 amino acids. Germline lookup yields CDR1 MGHDK and CDR2 SYGVNS. The CDR3 is CATRGRTDTQYF. CDR3 DNA sequence: TGTGCCACCCGGGGTCGCACAGATACGCAGTATTTT.

This clone was counted once. The chain recombines TRBV6-5 with TRBJ1-1; TRBD1 matches 8 bases. The germline CDR1 and CDR2 sequences are MNHEY and SVGAGI. V lost 8 bases to trimming and J lost 3 bases; unmatched junction nucleotides: 5. The CDR3 loop spans 13 amino acids. CDR3 nucleotide sequence: TGTGCCAGCCAAAAACAGGGGGACACTGAAGCTTTCTTT. It codes for CASQKQGDTEAFF.

The chain links TRBV27 to TRBJ2-3; TRBD1 agrees at 8 bases. Germline CDR1 reads MNHEY; CDR2 reads SMNVEV (reference sequence). This CDR3 comprises 15 residues. V gave up 5 bases and J gave up 0 bases; unmatched junction bases: 4. Here the CDR3 reads CASSQGARSTDTQYF. The CDR3 DNA follows: TGTGCCAGCAGTCAGGGGGCGCGGAGCACAGATACGCAGTATTTT.

This sequence joins TRBV28 and TRBJ1-3; no clear D gene. This CDR3 region has 16 residues. Germline CDR1 and CDR2: MDHEN and SYDVKM. Trimming removed 6 bases at V and 0 bases at J, with 15 bases between. CDR3 DNA sequence: TGTGCCAGCAGAAACAGCGGCAGCTTCTCTGGAAACACCATATATTTT. Translation gives CASRNSGSFSGNTIYF.

V and J are TRBV10-1 and TRBJ1-3; TRBD1 is a possible D gene (6 bases). CDR3 length equals 14 residues. Between the trimmed V and J ends, which lost 1 base and 8 bases, there was a span of 12 bases. The germline CDR1 and CDR2 sequences are WNHNN and SYGVQD (reference sequence). CDR3 sequence: CASSELQGRDTIYF. Here the CDR3 DNA reads TGCGCCAGCAGTGAGTTACAGGGTCGGGACACCATATATTTT.

The J gene is TRBJ1-2, the V gene TRBV27, with a weak D call TRBD1 (6 bases). Trimming left V 5 bases short and J 3 bases short, with 16 bases between. The CDR3 covers 15 residues. CDR1 is MNHEY, CDR2 SMNVEV, per germline (reference sequence). The CDR3 DNA sequence: TGTGCCAGCAGTGGGGTCAGGGGCGTCGACTATGGCTACACCTTC. Amino acids: CASSGVRGVDYGYTF.

The CDR3 loop reads CASRRQYSNQPQHF. The CDR3 DNA reads as TGTGCCAGCAGAAGACAGTATAGCAATCAGCCCCAGCATTTT. The chain uses TRBV28 and TRBJ1-5; TRBD1 might be the D (5 bases). The CDR3 is 14 residues long. The germline V gene has CDR1 MDHEN and CDR2 SYDVKM. The V end was cut by 6 bases, the J end by 0 bases, with 9 bases between.

The chain joins TRBV6-5 to TRBJ1-4; tentatively, D is TRBD1 (5 bases). V was trimmed by 2 bases and J by 0 bases, leaving 10 bases between them. Germline V gene data show CDR1 as MNHEY and CDR2 as SVGAGI. The CDR3 is 16 amino acids. The CDR3 reads CASSYTGLATNEKLFF. The CDR3, as DNA: TGTGCCAGCAGTTACACAGGCCTTGCAACTAATGAAAAACTGTTTTTT.

This sequence joins TRBV20-1 and TRBJ1-2; the D gene is possibly TRBD1 (5 bases). Germline V lookup: CDR1 DFQATT, CDR2 SNEGSKA (reference sequence). The CDR3 runs to 11 residues. Trimming removed 0 bases from V and 7 bases from J, with 6 bases in between. The CDR3 region has the DNA TGCAGTGCTAGAGAAAGGGGTGGCTACACCTTC. Its translation: CSARERGGYTF.

This clone was observed a single time. V gene TRBV7-9 combines with J gene TRBJ2-7; 9 bases match TRBD2. Germline lookup yields CDR1 SEHNR and CDR2 FQNEAQ (reference sequence). The ends lost 3 bases at V and 5 bases at J; junction bases unmatched: 5. This CDR3 spans 14 amino acids. Here the CDR3 reads CASSFAGGPDEQYF. CDR3 DNA sequence: TGTGCCAGCAGCTTTGCGGGGGGGCCTGACGAGCAGTACTTC.

The chain links TRBV19 to TRBJ1-5; a weak D match, TRBD1 (6 bases). CDR3 size: 13 residues. With 5 bases removed from V and 4 bases from J, the gap between germline ends came to 9 bases. The germline gives CDR1 LNHDA, CDR2 SQIVND (reference sequence). CDR3 DNA sequence: TGTGCCAGTAGTGGGACACAGAATCAGCCCCAGCATTTT. The encoded protein is CASSGTQNQPQHF.

V gene TRBV29-1 combines with J gene TRBJ1-2, with D unresolved. CDR1 and CDR2 (germline): SQVTM, ANQGSEA. This CDR3 region has 12 residues. Trimming shortened V by 3 bases and J by 8 bases, and 13 bases separated the two germline ends. The CDR3 DNA follows: TGCAGCGTTGAGGGCTATTTTGGGGGCTACACCTTC. It encodes CSVEGYFGGYTF. Complete variable domain (other parts from reference TRBV29-1 and TRBJ1-2): SAVISQKPSRDICQRGTSLTIQCQVDSQVTMMFWYRQQPGQSLTLIATANQGSEATYESGFVIDKFPISRPNLTFSTLTVSNMSPEDSSIYLCSVEGYFGGYTFGSGTRLTVV.